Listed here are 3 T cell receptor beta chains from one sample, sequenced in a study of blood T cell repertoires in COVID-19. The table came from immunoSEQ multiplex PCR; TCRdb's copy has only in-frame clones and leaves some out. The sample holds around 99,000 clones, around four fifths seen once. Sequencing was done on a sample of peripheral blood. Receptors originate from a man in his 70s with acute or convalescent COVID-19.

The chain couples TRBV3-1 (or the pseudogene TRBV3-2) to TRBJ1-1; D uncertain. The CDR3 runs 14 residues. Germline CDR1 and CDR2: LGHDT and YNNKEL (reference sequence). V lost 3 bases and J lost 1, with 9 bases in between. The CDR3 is CASSQEGWNTEAFF. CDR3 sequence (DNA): TGTGCCAGCAGCCAGGAGGGATGGAACACTGAAGCTTTCTTT.

CDR3 in amino acids: CASSFPGAPEAFF. CDR3 bases: TGTGCCAGCAGCTTCCCGGGAGCTCCTGAAGCTTTCTTT. The chain uses TRBV11-3 and TRBJ1-1; no reliable D call. Trimming shortened V by 3 bases and J by 6 bases, and 11 bases separated the two germline ends. The CDR3 extends over 13 amino acids. Per the germline V gene, CDR1 is SGHNT and CDR2 is YENEEA.

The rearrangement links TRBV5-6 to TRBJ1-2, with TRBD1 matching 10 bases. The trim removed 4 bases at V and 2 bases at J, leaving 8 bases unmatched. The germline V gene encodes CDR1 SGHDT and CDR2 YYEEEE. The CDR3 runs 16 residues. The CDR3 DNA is TGTGCCAGCAGCATGCCCGGGACAGGGGCCAACTATGGCTACACCTTC. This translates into CASSMPGTGANYGYTF.